These T cell receptor beta chains were read from a single sample in a study of long-term antiretroviral therapy in people with HIV. The assay was immunoSEQ multiplex PCR, and TCRdb's table has in-frame clones only and misses some. The sample lists about 17,000 clones; approximately 91% were seen once. The specimen comprised unsorted PBMCs, sampled 0.6 years after starting antiretroviral therapy. Every receptor here comes from a woman aged 40 to 50 with HIV. Both conserved end residues are part of each CDR3. The D gene is left open where the match is weak. The size field is filled for only some rows; it gives once, few, many or a size class.

D | J | size | V | DNA | CDR3
- | TRBJ2-3 | - | TRBV30 | TGTGCCTGGAGTTTTGGAGGGGGTCGCACAGATACGCAGTATTTT | CAWSFGGGRTDTQYF
- | TRBJ1-2 | - | TRBV6-5 | TGTGCCAGCAGTCGACGTCAGGGTTGGAACTATGGCTACACCTTC | CASSRRQGWNYGYTF
- | TRBJ2-7 | - | TRBV27 | TGTGCCAGCAGTTTTACCCCGACAGGTTTAGTCTACGAGCAGTACTTC | CASSFTPTGLVYEQYF
TRBD1 | TRBJ1-2 | few | TRBV4-1 | TGCGCCAGCAGCCAAGCTTTACAGGGGTTCTATGGCTACACCTTC | CASSQALQGFYGYTF
- | TRBJ2-6 | - | TRBV5-1 | TGCGCCAGCAGCTTGACAGGGTTGAGCCCTGGGGCCAACGTCCTGACTTTC | CASSLTGLSPGANVLTF
- | TRBJ1-5 | once | TRBV7-9 | TGTGCCAGCAGCTTAGAATGGGGCCAAGGGTACGATCAGCCCCAGCATTTT | CASSLEWGQGYDQPQHF
- | TRBJ1-1 | - | TRBV30 | TGTGCCTGGAGTGTACTGATGAACACTGAAGCTTTCTTT | CAWSVLMNTEAFF
- | TRBJ2-7 | - | TRBV7-2 | TGTGCCAGCAGCTTAGTTCGTGGCAGGGGGGACGAGCAGTACTTC | CASSLVRGRGDEQYF
TRBD1 | TRBJ2-1 | once | TRBV19 | TGTGCCAGTATGGGACAGGCGAACAATGAGCAGTTCTTC | CASMGQANNEQFF
- | TRBJ2-6 | - | TRBV2 | TGTGCCAGCAGTGCCGTCTCTGGGGCCAACGTCCTGACTTTC | CASSAVSGANVLTF
TRBD1 | TRBJ1-1 | once | TRBV18 | TGTGCCAGCTCACTCTCCGGGACAGGGGTTGATGAAGCTTTCTTT | CASSLSGTGVDEAFF
TRBD1 | TRBJ1-1 | few | TRBV7-2 | TGTGCCAGCAGCTCCGGACAGGTCCCTGAAGCTTTCTTT | CASSSGQVPEAFF
TRBD1 | TRBJ1-2 | few | TRBV5-5 | TGTGCCAGCAGCTCCCTAGACAGGGCCAATAACTATGGCTACACCTTC | CASSSLDRANNYGYTF
TRBD1 | TRBJ2-7 | - | TRBV5-1 | TGCGCCAGCAGCTTGGCCAGGGGGCAGACCTACGAGCAGTACTTC | CASSLARGQTYEQYF
- | TRBJ1-4 | - | TRBV4-1 | TGCGCCAGCAGCTGGGCAGGGCGGGCAACTAATGAAAAACTGTTTTTT | CASSWAGRATNEKLFF
TRBD1 | TRBJ1-2 | - | TRBV7-2 | TGTGCCAGCAGCTTAGGCGACAGGGGGTTGGGCTACACCTTC | CASSLGDRGLGYTF
- | TRBJ1-2 | once | TRBV2 | TGTGCCAGAGAGGGGGTGCGGAAACGCAATTCTAACTATGGCTACACCTTC | CAREGVRKRNSNYGYTF
- | TRBJ2-7 | - | TRBV11-2 | TGTGCCAGCAGCTTAGATTGGGGAACCTACGAGCAGTACTTC | CASSLDWGTYEQYF
- | TRBJ1-2 | - | TRBV19 | TGTGCCAGTACCCAGGGAGGAACTAACTATGGCTACACCTTC | CASTQGGTNYGYTF
TRBD2 | TRBJ2-7 | - | TRBV27 | TGTGCCAGCGCCCTAGCGGGGAGAAGCTACGAGCAGTACTTC | CASALAGRSYEQYF
- | TRBJ2-5 | - | TRBV7-9 | TGTGCCAGCAGCTTCGAGCAAGAGACCCAGTACTTC | CASSFEQETQYF
- | TRBJ2-5 | - | TRBV5-1 | TGCGCCAGCAGCTTGGCTGCGACTTCCCAAGAGACCCAGTACTTC | CASSLAATSQETQYF
- | TRBJ2-1 | - | TRBV5-4 | TGTGCCAGCAGCTTGGAGTCCAGGGGCACTGGGAATGAGCAGTTCTTC | CASSLESRGTGNEQFF
- | TRBJ2-1 | - | TRBV2 | TGTGCCAGCAGCCGGGACAAGTCCTACAATGAGCAGTTCTTC | CASSRDKSYNEQFF
- | TRBJ1-5 | few | TRBV7-8 | TGTGCCAGCAGCTTACGGGAAGGCAATCAGCCCCAGCATTTT | CASSLREGNQPQHF
- | TRBJ1-4 | once | TRBV10-3 | TGTGCCAGCAGTACTGGTAATCGAGAAAAACTGTTTTTT | CASSTGNREKLFF
- | TRBJ1-4 | - | TRBV18 | TGTGCCAGCTCCCCAGTCGTCCTAGGGGTGATGGGTGAAAAACTGTTTTTT | CASSPVVLGVMGEKLFF
TRBD2 | TRBJ2-3 | - | TRBV13 | TGTGCCAGCAGCCTAAGACTAGCGGGGGGGAAATTAGATACGCAGTATTTT | CASSLRLAGGKLDTQYF
- | TRBJ1-6 | - | TRBV7-6 | TGTGCCAGCAGTTTGGATAGGAGCCTAAATTCACCCCTCCACTTT | CASSLDRSLNSPLHF
- | TRBJ2-3 | - | TRBV7-9 | TGTGCCAGCAGCTGGGGATTTGCTGAGGATACGCAGTATTTT | CASSWGFAEDTQYF
TRBD2 | TRBJ2-3 | - | TRBV6-1 | TGTGCCAGCAGTGAAGCGACCATTGCGGGGGGGACTTGGGATACGCAGTATTTT | CASSEATIAGGTWDTQYF